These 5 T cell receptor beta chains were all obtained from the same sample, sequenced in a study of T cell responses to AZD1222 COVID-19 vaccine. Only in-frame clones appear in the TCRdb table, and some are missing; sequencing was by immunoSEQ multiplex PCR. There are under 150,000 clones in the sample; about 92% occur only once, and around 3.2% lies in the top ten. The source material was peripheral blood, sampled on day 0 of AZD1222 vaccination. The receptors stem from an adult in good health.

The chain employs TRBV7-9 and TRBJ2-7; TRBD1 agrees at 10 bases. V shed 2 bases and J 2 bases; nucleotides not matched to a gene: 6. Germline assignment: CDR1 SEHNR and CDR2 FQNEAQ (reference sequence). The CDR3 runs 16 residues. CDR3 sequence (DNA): TGTGCCAGCAGCTTACCGGGACAGGGGAACCCCTACGAGCAGTACTTC. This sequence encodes CASSLPGQGNPYEQYF.

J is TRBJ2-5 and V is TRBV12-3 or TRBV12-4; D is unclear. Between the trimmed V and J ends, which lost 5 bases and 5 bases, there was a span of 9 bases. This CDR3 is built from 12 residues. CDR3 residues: CASSPLGETQYF. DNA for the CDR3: TGTGCCAGCAGTCCCCTGGGGGAGACCCAGTACTTC.

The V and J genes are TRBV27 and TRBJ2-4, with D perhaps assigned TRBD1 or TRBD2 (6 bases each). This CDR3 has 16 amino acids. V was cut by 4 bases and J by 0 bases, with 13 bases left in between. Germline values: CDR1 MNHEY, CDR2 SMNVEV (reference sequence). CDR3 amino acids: CASSSGAGIAKNIQYF. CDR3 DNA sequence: TGTGCCAGCAGTTCAGGGGCGGGAATAGCCAAAAACATTCAGTACTTC.

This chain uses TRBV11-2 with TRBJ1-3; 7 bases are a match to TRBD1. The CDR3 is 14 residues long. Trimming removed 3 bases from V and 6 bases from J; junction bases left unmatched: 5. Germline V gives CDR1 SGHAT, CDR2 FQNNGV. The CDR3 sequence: CASSFGGTVNTIYF. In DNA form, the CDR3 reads TGTGCCAGCAGCTTCGGCGGGACAGTAAACACCATATATTTT.

This CDR3 is CASSITRTGGDTEAFF. The CDR3 DNA reads as TGTGCCAGTAGTATAACAAGGACAGGGGGGGACACTGAAGCTTTCTTT. The J gene is TRBJ1-1, the V gene TRBV19; 10 nucleotides align to TRBD1. CDR3 size: 16 residues. Germline trimming cut 2 bases from V and 3 bases from J; bases unmatched to any gene: 6. The germline V gene encodes CDR1 LNHDA and CDR2 SQIVND (reference sequence).